This TCR beta chain was obtained from a study of neurological immune-mediated disorders (dated by TCRdb to 2018 to 2020). Describing the broader study: Among the approximately 34 multiple sclerosis patients, relapsing-remitting MS accounted for around 30 and secondary progressive MS accounted for 3. Peripheral blood TCR-beta repertoires from HTLV-I-associated myelopathy (HAM/TSP) patients, multiple sclerosis patients and healthy controls were compared by UMI-based sequencing. The cohort included roughly 71 subjects: about 15 with HAM/TSP, about 35 with multiple sclerosis, and approximately 20 healthy controls. Alongside PBMC samples, the set of some 98 TCR-beta libraries contained longitudinal samples, technical triplicates, and paired CD4+ and CD8+ T-cell subsets that had been sorted.

Summary of the overall study and its limitations: Across subjects, expanded clones never shared an identical CDR3 amino acid sequence, which suggests that the TCR-beta repertoires in every group were private. In phylogenetic analysis, the repertoires of 18 of 34 MS patients grouped into a cluster of related CDR3 sequences, which suggests a possible signature at the repertoire level. The highest TCR clonal expansion was observed in HAM/TSP patients, whereas the lowest was observed in MS patients, even when compared with healthy controls. The MS cluster showed no association with clinical or MRI features, and the authors stated that larger cohorts are needed.

For the unsorted PBMC libraries, 2 million PBMCs were stored in RNAlater at -80 degrees C until RNA extraction and were used to generate the libraries. Multiple sclerosis patients were enrolled in a US clinical protocol under which disease progression was evaluated by magnetic resonance imaging. PBMCs were separated from peripheral blood using Ficoll-Hypaque density gradient centrifugation and then cryopreserved in liquid nitrogen. CDR1 and CDR2 (LGHDT, YNNKEL) derive from the germline V gene (reference sequence). Inclusive of the bounding cysteine and phenylalanine, the CDR3 is 14 residues long. The entry retains the CDR3 DNA only, 42 bases that are in frame from base 1. This clonotype has more than one count but fewer than ten. Its binding antigen is unknown. A clone one base away is much larger, so this may be a read error. To synthesize cDNA, template-switch 5'RACE was performed with a primer carrying a 10-nucleotide random unique molecular identifier so that each TCR transcript was tagged. Every sequencing run yielded over 170 million TCR-beta sequences covering 15-18 subjects. The RNeasy kit was used to extract total RNA. The KAPA Real-time Library Amplification kit was used to amplify TCR-beta VDJ regions with primers targeting the TCR constant region and the 5'RACE anchor. Sample indexes and Illumina adaptors were added in a first PCR, after which library yield was increased in a second PCR. After purification with Ampure beads, the TCR product of roughly 650 bp was size-selected on a 2% E-gel SizeSelection system. Library quality was checked on a Bioanalyzer, concentration was measured with Qubit, and libraries were quantified with the Kapa Library Quantification kit before pooling. An Illumina HiSeq 2500 was used to sequence the libraries paired-end at 2 x 150 bp. To increase sequence diversity, roughly 25-31% phiX was spiked into each library pool. From the authors' description of their analysis: The UMI-based MiGEC pipeline processed quality-filtered reads and removed over 80% of raw TCR sequences during error correction. VDJ genes were aligned to IMGT germline references, and each clonotype was defined by a unique CDR3 amino acid sequence together with V-J genes. Clonal expansion, Shannon diversity and CDR3 relatedness were evaluated with VDJtools (CalcPairwiseDistances, ClusterSamples), while phylogenetic trees were built in CLCbio workbench. A clone was classed as expanded if it had 8 or more unique UMIs, a cutoff based on coefficient-of-variation modelling across technical triplicates. TCRdb passed the public sequencing reads through fastp at Q25 and MiXCR, retaining productive beta sequences. Records with the same CDR3 protein are collapsed into one entry carrying the most frequent genes and DNA. The V and J calls were not made by the authors but by TCRdb's processing. In this sample the table shows approximately 70,000 distinct CDR3 sequences, roughly 4.8% of which occur a single time. Roughly 2.2% of the sample comes from the top ten.

The TCR comes from a woman between 70 and 85 years old with multiple sclerosis. What was sequenced was PBMCs. The chain is encoded by TRBV3-1 joined to TRBJ2-3; TRBD1 is a possible D gene, resting on 7 matching bases. The CDR3 region: CASSQTGEADKQYF. The DNA sequence reads TGTGCCAGCAGCCAAACAGGGGAGGCAGATAAGCAGTATTTT.